This entry lists 4 T cell receptor beta chains sequenced from one sample in a study of shared clonotypes between healthy human individuals. Naive CD8 cells lacked CD45RO and underwent positive selection for CCR7, leaving out terminally differentiated effector memory CD45RA+ cells. Only in-frame clones appear in the TCRdb table, and some are missing; sequencing was by immunoSEQ multiplex PCR. The data show around 2,100,000 clones, with about 95% seen just once and approximately 1% held by the top ten. The specimen was naive CD8+ T cells sorted from blood. These receptors were obtained from a man aged 18 to 29 in good health.

The chain is built from TRBV7-9 and TRBJ2-1; D is possibly TRBD2 (6 bases). The V end was cut by 5 bases, the J end by 0 bases, with 20 bases between. CDR3 length: 18 residues. Germline V gene sequence: CDR1 SEHNR, CDR2 FQNEAQ (reference sequence). The DNA for the CDR3 is TGTGCCAGCAGCCCCCCTCATGGTAGCGGTCCCTCCTACAATGAGCAGTTCTTC. This gives the protein CASSPPHGSGPSYNEQFF.

V gene TRBV7-6 combines with J gene TRBJ2-7; 7 bases are shared with TRBD1. Germline V gene lookup returns CDR1 SGHVS and CDR2 FNYEAQ. With 5 bases clipped from V and 0 bases from J, the junction kept 4 bases outside the gene matches. The CDR3 is 14 residues long. CDR3 DNA sequence: TGTGCCAGCAGCACCCGGGACAGCTCCTACGAGCAGTACTTC. It specifies CASSTRDSSYEQYF.

V and J are TRBV15 and TRBJ1-3; 10 bases line up with TRBD1. Germline CDR1 LNHNV, CDR2 YYDKDF (reference sequence). Trimming at V came to 5 bases and at J to 0 bases, leaving 13 bases not matched to a gene. This CDR3 comprises 19 residues. The CDR3 protein is CATSRGRDRGVSSGNTIYF. The CDR3 DNA is TGTGCCACCAGCCGCGGCAGGGACAGGGGCGTCTCCTCTGGAAACACCATATATTTT. The full variable domain, in which reference TRBV15 and TRBJ1-3 provide the parts outside the CDR3, is DAMVIQNPRYQVTQFGKPVTLSCSQTLNHNVMYWYQQKSSQAPKLLFHYYDKDFNNEADTPDNFQSRRPNTSFCFLDIRSPGLGDTAMYLCATSRGRDRGVSSGNTIYFGEGSWLTVV.

V usage is TRBV2 and J usage is TRBJ1-1; the D is unclear. The germline V and J ends were trimmed by 8 bases and 0 bases, with 13 bases remaining between them. Germline V gene sequence: CDR1 SNHLY, CDR2 FYNNEI. CDR3 size: 14 residues. For the CDR3, the DNA is TGTGCCAGCTTGCCCGGGCCGTTGAACACTGAAGCTTTCTTT. It specifies CASLPGPLNTEAFF.